This T cell receptor beta chain was identified in a study of CD8 T cells in Susac syndrome. CDR1 and CDR2 (germline): MNHNS, SASEGT. Trimming removed 1 base at V and 10 bases at J, with 20 bases between. This CDR3 comprises 16 residues. Sequencing of TCR beta drew on CD8+ and CD4+ T cells from blood. The patients serving as multiple sclerosis controls were treatment-naive. They had stable or active relapsing-remitting disease and fulfilled revised McDonald criteria. TEMRA cells were FACS-enriched, and CD8+ and CD4+ T cells were isolated negatively. The RNA, 0.5 to 1 ug, was put through reverse transcription using random hexamers. TCRdb analysed the immunoSEQ multiplex PCR reads with MiXCR anew, one entry per CDR3 protein. The data contain 210,000 or so distinct CDR3 sequences, 92% of them singletons.

The rearrangement uses TRBV6-1 and TRBJ2-1; possibly TRBD2 for D (5 bases). This clonotype was sampled from a human donor with multiple sclerosis. Sample: CD8+ T cells from PBMCs. CDR3 nucleotides: TGTGCCAGCAGTGAAGTCCGGGGTGGACCCAAGTGGGAGCAGTTCTTC. Translating it yields CASSEVRGGPKWEQFF.